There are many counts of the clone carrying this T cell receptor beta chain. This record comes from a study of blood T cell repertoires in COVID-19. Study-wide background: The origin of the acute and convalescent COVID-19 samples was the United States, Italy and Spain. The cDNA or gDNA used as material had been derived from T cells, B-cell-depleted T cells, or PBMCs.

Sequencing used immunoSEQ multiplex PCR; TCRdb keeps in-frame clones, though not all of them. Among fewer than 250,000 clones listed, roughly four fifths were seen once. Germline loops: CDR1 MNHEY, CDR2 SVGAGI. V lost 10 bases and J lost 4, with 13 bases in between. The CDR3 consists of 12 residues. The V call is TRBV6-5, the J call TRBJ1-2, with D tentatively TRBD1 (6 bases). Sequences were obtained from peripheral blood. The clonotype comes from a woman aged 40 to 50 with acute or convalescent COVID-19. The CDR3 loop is CAIRQEGYGYTF. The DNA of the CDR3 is TGTGCCATCAGACAGGAGGGCTATGGCTACACCTTC.